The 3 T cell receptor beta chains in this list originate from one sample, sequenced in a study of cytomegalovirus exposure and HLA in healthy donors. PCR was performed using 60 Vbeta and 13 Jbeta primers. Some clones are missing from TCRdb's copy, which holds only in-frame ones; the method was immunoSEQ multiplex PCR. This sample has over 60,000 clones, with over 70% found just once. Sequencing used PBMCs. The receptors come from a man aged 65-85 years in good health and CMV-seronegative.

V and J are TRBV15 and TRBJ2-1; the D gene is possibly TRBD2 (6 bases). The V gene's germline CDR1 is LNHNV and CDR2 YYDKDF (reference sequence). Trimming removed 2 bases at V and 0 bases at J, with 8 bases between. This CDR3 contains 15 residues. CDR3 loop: CATSRSGSSYNEQFF. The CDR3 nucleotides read TGTGCCACCAGCAGAAGCGGGTCCTCCTACAATGAGCAGTTCTTC.

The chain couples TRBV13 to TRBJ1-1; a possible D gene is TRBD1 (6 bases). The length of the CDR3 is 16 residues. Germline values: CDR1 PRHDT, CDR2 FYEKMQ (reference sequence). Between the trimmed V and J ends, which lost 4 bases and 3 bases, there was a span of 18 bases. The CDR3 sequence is CASSSLGADRDTEAFF. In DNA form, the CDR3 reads TGTGCCAGCAGCTCCCTGGGGGCCGACCGGGACACTGAAGCTTTCTTT. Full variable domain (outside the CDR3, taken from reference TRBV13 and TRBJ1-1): AAGVIQSPRHLIKEKRETATLKCYPIPRHDTVYWYQQGPGQDPQFLISFYEKMQSDKGSIPDRFSAQQFSDYHSELNMSSLELGDSALYFCASSSLGADRDTEAFFGQGTRLTVV.

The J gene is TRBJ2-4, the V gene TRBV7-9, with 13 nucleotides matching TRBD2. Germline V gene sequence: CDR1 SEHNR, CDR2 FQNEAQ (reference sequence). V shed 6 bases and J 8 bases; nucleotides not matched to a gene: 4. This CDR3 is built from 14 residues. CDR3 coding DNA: TGTGCCAGCAGAAGGACTAGCGGGAGAGACATTCAGTACTTC. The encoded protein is CASRRTSGRDIQYF.